This T cell receptor beta chain derives from a study of glioma-infiltrating T cells after dendritic cell vaccination. Findings and limits, study-wide: Few patients contributed both blood and tumor specimens.

The PCR used 60 V beta and 13 J beta primers. TCRdb keeps only in-frame clones here, not all; method: immunoSEQ multiplex PCR. Altogether approximately 91,000 clones are present, 81% being singletons, with the ten largest covering approximately 2.1%. Time point denoted: after dendritic cell vaccination, including at tumor progression/relapse. For this clone: Its antigen is undetermined.

The receptor's source is a human donor with glioblastoma. The input for sequencing was blood, taken after dendritic cell vaccination.

This CDR3 reads CASSRHRGDLNEQFF. In nucleotides, the CDR3 is TGCGCCAGCAGCCGCCACAGGGGAGACCTAAATGAGCAGTTCTTC. The chain combines TRBV4-1 with TRBJ2-1; 7 bases are a match to TRBD1. The CDR3 runs to 15 residues. Germline V gives CDR1 MGHRA, CDR2 YSYEKL. The trim removed 4 bases at V and 7 bases at J, leaving 10 bases unmatched.